These T cell receptor beta chains were read from a single sample in a study of beta chain features in type 1 diabetes. Here immunoSEQ multiplex PCR was the method, and the copy in TCRdb shows in-frame clones only, minus some. The sample consists of 300,000 to 450,000 clones, around 13% of them appearing once. Sample: naive CD4+ T cells from blood. The receptors derive from a young woman with type 1 diabetes. Both conserved end residues are trimmed from each CDR3.

v_call	j_call	cdr3_aa
TRBV11-2	TRBJ2-2	ASLPRNTGELF
TRBV10-3	TRBJ2-7	AISVTGGDSYEQY
TRBV29-1	TRBJ1-1	SVLLQGTEAF
TRBV4-2	TRBJ2-7	ASSQESLIYEQY
TRBV2	TRBJ1-5	ASSGRDSNQPQH
TRBV28	TRBJ2-6	ASTRGSSGANVLT
TRBV11-2	TRBJ1-4	ASRFSEKLF
TRBV7-9	TRBJ2-3	ASTSGSSGDTQY
TRBV21-1	TRBJ1-2	ASSRGHEPGYGYT
TRBV7-3	TRBJ2-5	ASSLTGGSWRETQY
TRBV19	TRBJ1-5	ASRTGSISNQPQH
TRBV7-2	TRBJ1-5	ASSSPPGNQPQH
TRBV7-9	TRBJ2-7	ASSTGTGTYEQY
TRBV30	TRBJ2-3	AWVVGQGGGTQY
TRBV5-4	TRBJ2-2	ASRLGLADTGELF
TRBV19	TRBJ2-5	ASSTGRKETQY
TRBV7-7	TRBJ2-5	ASSPDYKETQY
TRBV25-1	TRBJ2-7	ASSTQAQGSYEQY
TRBV27	TRBJ1-6	ASTHEPGQGDSPLH
TRBV6-5	TRBJ2-7	ASSPESGAVGEQY
TRBV7-2	TRBJ1-4	ASSLAGVEKLF
TRBV7-9	TRBJ2-7	ASSETAPPYEQY
TRBV7-2	TRBJ2-5	ASSSERLGTQY
TRBV10-3	TRBJ2-1	AITREAFRNEQF
TRBV4-1	TRBJ2-1	ASSPRRGRNEQF
TRBV30	NA	AWSGWGGLPYEQY
TRBV9	TRBJ1-2	ASSVAEGHNDYGYT
TRBV25-1	TRBJ1-1	ASSESNTEAF
TRBV5-4	TRBJ2-5	ASSLPLGETQY
TRBV6-5	TRBJ1-5	ASSYSGFLGEV
TRBV19	TRBJ2-2	ASSPGGTTGELF
TRBV28	TRBJ1-2	ASSLPGGAGNYGYT
TRBV4-3	TRBJ2-3	ASRPGTSGPDTQY
TRBV5-4	TRBJ2-3	ASSAGTSGFTDTQY
TRBV9	TRBJ2-1	ASSVVWTGLRSEQF
TRBV5-1	TRBJ2-4	ASSLLAGEENIQY
TRBV23-1	TRBJ2-5	ASSQTRLAGDRVETQY
TRBV15	TRBJ2-1	ATSAGLAAAYNEQF
TRBV30	TRBJ1-5	AWTRGPNQPQH
TRBV5-6	TRBJ2-5	ASSLPGKTQY
TRBV13	TRBJ2-6	ASSLLTGANVLT
TRBV5-1	TRBJ2-1	ASSPDRLDGEQF
TRBV7-2	TRBJ2-5	ASSLGAQGSQETQY
TRBV30	TRBJ2-2	AWRSMSSGELF
TRBV6-4	TRBJ2-7	AKATGQY
TRBV9	TRBJ1-3	ASSVGQGAGNTIY
TRBV28	TRBJ2-1	ASSLGVSGRIYNEQF
TRBV14	TRBJ1-6	ASSPGTGTPLH
TRBV4-2	TRBJ2-3	ASSQAAGGYTDTQY
TRBV29-1	TRBJ1-1	SVSDRANTEAF
TRBV7-3	TRBJ1-1	ASSLSGREEAF
TRBV19	TRBJ1-1	ASSRPLSNTEAF
TRBV21-1	TRBJ1-5	ASTLGSLDQPQH
TRBV9	TRBJ2-7	ASSVGQGAGEQY
TRBV5-1	TRBJ2-5	ASSLWTGQETQY
TRBV7-3	TRBJ2-7	ASSPQGRGYEQY
TRBV30	TRBJ1-1	AWSGGLGGAF